This passage covers 9 T cell receptor beta chains from one sample sequenced in a study of post-analysis software for immune sequencing data. Study-wide results and caveats: About five TRBV segments (TRBV5-6, TRBV5-1 and TRBV20-1 among them) occurred more frequently in patients than in controls.

Unique molecular identifiers tagged the TCR beta cDNA libraries. TCRdb independently ran MiXCR on the PCR reads; one entry per CDR3 protein. The table has roughly 800,000 distinct CDR3 sequences, 35% to 55% seen once. No antigen has been identified for these receptors. Material for sequencing was blood. These TCRs come from a girl aged 5 to 17 with multiple sclerosis.

The sample holds a few counts of this clonotype. This chain connects TRBV20-1 to TRBJ1-1; D not resolved. CDR3 length: 14 residues. CDR1 is DFQATT and CDR2 is SNEGSKA in the germline V gene (reference sequence). Trimming removed 3 bases from V and 0 bases from J, with 11 bases in between. The CDR3 nucleotides read TGCAGTGCTAGTCGGGCACTCCTGAACACTGAAGCTTTCTTT. Translated, it gives CSASRALLNTEAFF.

The chain employs TRBV20-1 and TRBJ2-1; 11 bases match TRBD2. V lost 0 bases and J lost 9; bases outside the gene matches: 10. CDR1 is DFQATT, CDR2 SNEGSKA, per germline (reference sequence). CDR3 length equals 16 residues. CDR3 region: CSARDVAGGLDGEQFF. The CDR3 DNA reads as TGCAGTGCTAGAGATGTAGCGGGAGGGTTAGACGGTGAGCAGTTCTTC.

This clonotype was found a few times. This chain uses TRBV5-1 with TRBJ2-5; D is perhaps TRBD2 (5 bases). This CDR3 has 14 amino acids. CDR1 is SGHRS, CDR2 YFSETQ, per germline. Trimming shortened V by 4 bases and J by 2 bases, and 12 bases separated the two germline ends. Here the CDR3 DNA reads TGCGCCAGCAGCAGAGGGTGGGTTCAAGAGACCCAGTACTTC. Translated: CASSRGWVQETQYF.

This clonotype has just a few counts. This rearrangement joins TRBV10-3 to TRBJ1-2; D remains unclear. V shed 10 bases and J shed 2 bases, with 14 bases lying between them. Per the germline V gene, CDR1 is ENHRY and CDR2 is SYGVKD. The CDR3 has 13 amino acids. DNA for the CDR3: TGTGCCACCCGTCCGGGAGAAAACTATGGCTACACCTTC. It is translated as CATRPGENYGYTF.

This clonotype was detected once. This chain connects TRBV10-3 to TRBJ2-3; TRBD2 aligns across 10 bases. Germline V gene lookup returns CDR1 ENHRY and CDR2 SYGVKD. The CDR3 contains 18 residues. The ends lost 3 bases at V and 1 base at J; junction bases unmatched: 10. CDR3 region: CAISDSSGREWGTDTQYF. The CDR3, as DNA: TGTGCCATCAGTGATTCTAGCGGGAGAGAGTGGGGCACAGATACGCAGTATTTT.

The chain recombines TRBV4-1 with TRBJ2-7; TRBD1 is a possible D gene (6 bases). Trimming pared 4 bases from V and 2 bases from J, leaving 12 bases between. This CDR3 has 14 residues. From germline, CDR1 is MGHRA and CDR2 YSYEKL. The CDR3 is CASSPRDTAYEQYF. Written as DNA, the CDR3 is TGCGCCAGCAGCCCCCGGGACACCGCCTACGAGCAGTACTTC.

A word on this clonotype: Sequence at one end of the junction differs from germline and may be a read error. V gene TRBV15 combines with J gene TRBJ2-5; TRBD1 agrees at 10 bases. Germline V CDR1 and CDR2: LNHNV, YYDKDF (reference sequence). CDR3 length equals 16 residues. CDR3 DNA: TGTGCCACCAGCAGAGAGACAGGGGGCCACCAAAAGACCCAGTACTTC. Protein product: CATSRETGGHQKTQYF.

At least ten counts were recorded for this clonotype. The chain carries TRBV7-2 and TRBJ2-2, with D unclear. V was pared by 4 bases and J by 5 bases, with 5 bases between. CDR1 SGHTA and CDR2 FQGNSA come from the germline V gene. The CDR3 covers 12 residues. CDR3 protein: CASSWWTGELFF. The CDR3 nucleotides read TGTGCCAGCAGCTGGTGGACCGGGGAGCTGTTTTTT.

This clonotype came up once. This chain uses TRBV5-6 with TRBJ1-1, with D possibly TRBD1 on 5 matching bases. In germline, CDR1 is SGHDT, CDR2 YYEEEE. Trimming took 3 bases from V and 3 from J, leaving 18 bases between them. This CDR3 is built from 16 residues. This CDR3 reads CASSSAGGPPYTEAFF. CDR3 sequence (DNA): TGTGCCAGCAGCTCGGCGGGGGGACCCCCTTACACTGAAGCTTTCTTT.